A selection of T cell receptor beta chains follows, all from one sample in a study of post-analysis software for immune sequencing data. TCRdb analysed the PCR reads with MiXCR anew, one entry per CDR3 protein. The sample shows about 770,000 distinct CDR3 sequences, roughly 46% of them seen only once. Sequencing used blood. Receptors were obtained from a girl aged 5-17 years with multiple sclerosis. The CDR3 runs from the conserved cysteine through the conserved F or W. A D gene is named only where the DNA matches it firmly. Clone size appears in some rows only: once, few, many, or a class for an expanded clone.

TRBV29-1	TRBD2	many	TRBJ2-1	TGCAGCGTTGGGGCTAGCGGGATTGGTGGGAATGAGCAGTTCTTC	CSVGASGIGGNEQFF
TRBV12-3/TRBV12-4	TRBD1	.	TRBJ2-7	TGTGCCAGCAGTTTAGCGTCAGGGGGCGGAGAGCAGTACTTC	CASSLASGGGEQYF
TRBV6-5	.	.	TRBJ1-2	TGTGCCAGCCTTAGAGAGAGAGGGAGGAAGGATGGCTACACCTTC	CASLRERGRKDGYTF
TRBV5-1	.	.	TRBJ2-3	TGCGCCAGCAGCTTGTGGCCTACAGATACGCAGTATTTT	CASSLWPTDTQYF
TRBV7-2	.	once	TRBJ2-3	TGTGCCAGCAGCTTAGCGAGTCTAGCTCAAAGGGCAGATACGCAGTATTTT	CASSLASLAQRADTQYF
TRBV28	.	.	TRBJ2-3	TGTGCCAGCTCGACCCCCGGGGCAGATACGCAGTATTTT	CASSTPGADTQYF
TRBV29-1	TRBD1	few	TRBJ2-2	TGCAGCATACAACAGGGGTTCAACACCGGGGAGCTGTTTTTT	CSIQQGFNTGELFF
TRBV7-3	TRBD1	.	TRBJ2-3	TGTGCCAGCAGCCCCCGGGGACAGGGTCCAGATACGCAGTATTTT	CASSPRGQGPDTQYF
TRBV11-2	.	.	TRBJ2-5	TGTGCCAGCAGCTTAGTAAGGTCAGCGGGCGTAAGGGAGACCCAGTACTTC	CASSLVRSAGVRETQYF
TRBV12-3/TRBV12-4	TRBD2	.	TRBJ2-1	TGTGCCAGCAGCTCAAGCGGGAGAGGTGAGCAGTTCTTC	CASSSSGRGEQFF
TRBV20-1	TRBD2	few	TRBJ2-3	TGCAGTGGTAGGACTAGCCCTACAGATACGCAGTATTTT	CSGRTSPTDTQYF
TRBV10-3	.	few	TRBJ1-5	TGTGCCATCAGTGATGGATTGGAGGGTGGGAATCAGCCCCAGCATTTT	CAISDGLEGGNQPQHF
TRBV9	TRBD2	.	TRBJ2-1	TGTGCCAGCAGCGTAGGACTAGCGGGAGGCCCATACAATGAGCAGTTCTTC	CASSVGLAGGPYNEQFF
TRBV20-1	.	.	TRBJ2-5	TGCAGTGCTAGTCGTAGCGGAACAGCCCAAGAGACCCAGTACTTC	CSASRSGTAQETQYF
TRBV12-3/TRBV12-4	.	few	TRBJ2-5	TGTGCCAGCAGTTTAACGGACGGGAGCCAAGAGACCCAGTACTTC	CASSLTDGSQETQYF
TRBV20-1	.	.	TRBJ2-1	TGCAGTGCTCTCATACTTAGCGCCGTATCCTACAATGAGCAGTTCTTC	CSALILSAVSYNEQFF
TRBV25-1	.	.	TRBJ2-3	TGTGCCAGCAGTGAATTTTTTTGGCAGGAGCCCTTAACAGATACGCAGTATTTT	CASSEFFWQEPLTDTQYF
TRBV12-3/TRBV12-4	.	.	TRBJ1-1	TGTGCCAGCAGGGAAACAGTTAACACTGAAGCTTTCTTT	CASRETVNTEAFF
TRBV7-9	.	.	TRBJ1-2	TGTGCCAGCAGCCCCGGCAGGGAAGGCTACACCTTC	CASSPGREGYTF
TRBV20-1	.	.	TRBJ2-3	TGCAGTGCTAGCTTCAACAGGGACCACACAGATACGCAGTATTTT	CSASFNRDHTDTQYF
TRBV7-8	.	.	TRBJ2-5	TGTGCCAGCAGCCCCTCCCGTCCGCAGACCCAGTACTTC	CASSPSRPQTQYF
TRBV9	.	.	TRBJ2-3	TGTGCCAGCAGCGTAGTGGGGCACGGTATAGGCACAGATACGCAGTATTTT	CASSVVGHGIGTDTQYF
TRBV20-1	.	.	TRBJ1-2	TGCAGTGCTAGAGATGAGGAGGATGGCTACACCTTC	CSARDEEDGYTF
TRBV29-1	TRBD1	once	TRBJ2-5	TGCAGCGCGGACAGGGAGCAGACCCAGTACTTC	CSADREQTQYF
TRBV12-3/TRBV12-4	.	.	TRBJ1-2	TGTGCCAGCAGTTTAGAGAGCGGGGAACCGGGCTACACCTTC	CASSLESGEPGYTF
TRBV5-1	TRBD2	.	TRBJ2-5	TGCGCCAGCAGCTTTTTTAGCGGGATCCAAGAGACCCAGTACTTC	CASSFFSGIQETQYF
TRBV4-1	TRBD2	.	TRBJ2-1	TGCGCCAGCAGCCTTGACGCCGCGACTAGCGGGAGGATCGGGTCCTACAATGAGCAGTTCTTC	CASSLDAATSGRIGSYNEQFF
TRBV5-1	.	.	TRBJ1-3	TGCGCCAGCAGCATTCCGGGGAACACCATATATTTT	CASSIPGNTIYF
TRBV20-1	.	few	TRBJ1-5	TGCAGTGCTATGCAGGTCGGGGGAAATCAGCCCCAGCATTTT	CSAMQVGGNQPQHF
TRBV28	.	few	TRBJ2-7	TGTGCCAGCACCCTTGGAGGGGGGGGCTCCTACGAGCAGTACTTC	CASTLGGGGSYEQYF
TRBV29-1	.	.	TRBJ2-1	TGCAGCGCAGGAACCGCTCACAATGAGCAGTTCTTC	CSAGTAHNEQFF
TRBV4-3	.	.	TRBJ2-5	TGCGCCAGCAGCCAAGATCACGGATTCCAAGAGACCCAGTACTTC	CASSQDHGFQETQYF
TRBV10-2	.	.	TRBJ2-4	TGCGCCAGCAGGGAGTCCCAGCGTGGCAGCATTCAGTACTTC	CASRESQRGSIQYF
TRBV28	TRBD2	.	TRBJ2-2	TGTGCCAGCAGTTTGTTGCTAGCGGGAGGGCCTAACACCGGGGAGCTGTTTTTT	CASSLLLAGGPNTGELFF
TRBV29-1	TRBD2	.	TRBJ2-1	TGCAGCGTTGGGAGGCTAGCGGGAGGGCGTGAGCAGTTCTTC	CSVGRLAGGREQFF
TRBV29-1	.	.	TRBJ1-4	.	CSVGEGSKRFF
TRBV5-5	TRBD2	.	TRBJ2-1	TGTGCCAGCAGCTTGGCCGGGGGGACTAGCGGTTCCTACAATGAGCAGTTCTTC	CASSLAGGTSGSYNEQFF
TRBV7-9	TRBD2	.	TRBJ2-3	TGTGCCAGCAGCCTAGGGGTAGCGGGAGGTTCTGATACGCAGTATTTT	CASSLGVAGGSDTQYF
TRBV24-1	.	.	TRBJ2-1	TGTGCCACCAGTGATTTGCAGCCCGGGGGCGATGAGCAGTTCTTC	CATSDLQPGGDEQFF
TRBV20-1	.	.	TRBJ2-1	TGCAGTGCTAGGTCCGGGGGAGAGGGGTTCTTC	CSARSGGEGFF
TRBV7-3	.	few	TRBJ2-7	TGTGCCAGCAGCCCCACTACAGGGTACGAGCAGTACTTC	CASSPTTGYEQYF
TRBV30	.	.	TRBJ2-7	TGTGCCTGCGACCCGGGACCCTCCTACGAGCAGTACTTC	CACDPGPSYEQYF
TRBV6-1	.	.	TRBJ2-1	TGTGCCAGCAGTGAAGTCGCGGCTGCCTCGGACGCGCAGTTCTTC	CASSEVAAASDAQFF
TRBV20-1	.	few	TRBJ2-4	TGCAGTGCTAGACCTGGGGAGCGTACCAAAAACATTCAGTACTTC	CSARPGERTKNIQYF
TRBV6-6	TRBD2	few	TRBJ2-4	TGTGCCAGCAGTTATGCGGGAGAGCAGTACTTC	CASSYAGEQYF
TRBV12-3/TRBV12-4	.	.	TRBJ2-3	TGTGCCAGCAGTTTAGACGGCGGAGGGACAGATACGCAGTATTTT	CASSLDGGGTDTQYF
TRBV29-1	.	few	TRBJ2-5	TGCAGCGTTGAAGACTGGGCAGGGACGCGGGAGACCCAGTACTTC	CSVEDWAGTRETQYF
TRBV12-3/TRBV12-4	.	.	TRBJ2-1	TGTGCCAGCAGCCCACACTTAATCAAGGCTGTCGATGAACAGTTCTTC	CASSPHLIKAVDEQFF
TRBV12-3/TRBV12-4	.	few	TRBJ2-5	TGTGCCAGCATAAAGGAGATCCAAGAGACCCAGTACTTC	CASIKEIQETQYF
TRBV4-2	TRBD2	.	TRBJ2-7	TGTGCCAGCAGCCAGGGACTAGCGGGAGTGGTAACCTACGAGCAGTACTTC	CASSQGLAGVVTYEQYF
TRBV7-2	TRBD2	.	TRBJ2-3	TGTGCCGGCAGCTCAACCGAGTGGGGACTAGCCCCTAACACAGATACGCAGTATTTT	CAGSSTEWGLAPNTDTQYF
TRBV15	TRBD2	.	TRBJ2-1	TGTGCCACCAGCAGAGTTGGGGGGCGAATGGGGACTAGCGTCTACAATGAGCAGTTCTTC	CATSRVGGRMGTSVYNEQFF
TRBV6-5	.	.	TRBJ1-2	TGTGCCAGCAGTTGGGGAGTCGGCTACACCTTC	CASSWGVGYTF
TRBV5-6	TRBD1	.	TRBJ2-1	TGTGCCAGCAGCGCCGGGACAGGGTACAATGAGCAGTTCTTC	CASSAGTGYNEQFF